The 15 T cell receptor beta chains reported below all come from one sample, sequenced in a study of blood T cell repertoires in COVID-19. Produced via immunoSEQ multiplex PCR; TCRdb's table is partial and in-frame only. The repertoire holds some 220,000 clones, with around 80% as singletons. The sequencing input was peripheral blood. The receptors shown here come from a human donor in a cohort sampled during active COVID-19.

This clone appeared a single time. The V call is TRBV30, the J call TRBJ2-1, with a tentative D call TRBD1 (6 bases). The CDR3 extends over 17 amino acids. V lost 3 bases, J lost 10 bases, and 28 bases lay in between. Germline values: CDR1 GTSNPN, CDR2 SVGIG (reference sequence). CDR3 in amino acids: CAWSLSWAGAGSGEQFF. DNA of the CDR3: TGTGCCTGGAGCCTAAGCTGGGCAGGGGCGGGTTCGGGGGAGCAGTTCTTC. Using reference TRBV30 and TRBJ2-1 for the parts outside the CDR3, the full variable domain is SQTIHQWPATLVQPVGSPLSLECTVEGTSNPNLYWYRQAAGRGLQLLFYSVGIGQISSEVPQNLSASRPQDRQFILSSKKLLLSDSGFYLCAWSLSWAGAGSGEQFFGPGTRLTVL.

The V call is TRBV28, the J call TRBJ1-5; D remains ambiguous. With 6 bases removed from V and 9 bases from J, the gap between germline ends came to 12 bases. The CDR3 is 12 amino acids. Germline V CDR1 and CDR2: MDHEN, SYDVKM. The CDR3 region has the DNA TGTGCCAGCAGACTACCCGCGGGGCCCCAGCATTTT. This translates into CASRLPAGPQHF. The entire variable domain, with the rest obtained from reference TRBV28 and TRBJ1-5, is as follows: DVKVTQSSRYLVKRTGEKVFLECVQDMDHENMFWYRQDPGLGLRLIYFSYDVKMKEKGDIPEGYSVSREKKERFSLILESASTNQTSMYLCASRLPAGPQHFGDGTRLSIL.

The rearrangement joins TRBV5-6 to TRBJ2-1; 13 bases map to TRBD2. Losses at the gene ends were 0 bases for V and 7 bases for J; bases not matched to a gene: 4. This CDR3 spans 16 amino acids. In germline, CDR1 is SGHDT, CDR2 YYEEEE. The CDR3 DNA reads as TGTGCCAGCAGCTTGGGACTAGCGGGGGGATTTAATGAGCAGTTCTTC. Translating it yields CASSLGLAGGFNEQFF.

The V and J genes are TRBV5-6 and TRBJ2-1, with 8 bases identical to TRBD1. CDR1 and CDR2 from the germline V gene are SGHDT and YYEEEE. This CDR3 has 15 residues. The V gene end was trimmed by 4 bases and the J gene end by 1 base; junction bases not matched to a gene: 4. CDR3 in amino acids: CASSHRDRSYNEQFF. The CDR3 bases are TGTGCCAGCAGCCACCGGGACAGGTCCTACAATGAGCAGTTCTTC.

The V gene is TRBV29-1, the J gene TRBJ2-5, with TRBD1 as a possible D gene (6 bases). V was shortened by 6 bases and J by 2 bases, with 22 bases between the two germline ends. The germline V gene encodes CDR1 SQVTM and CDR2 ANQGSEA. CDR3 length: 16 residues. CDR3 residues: CSVARARTATQETQYF. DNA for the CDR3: TGCAGCGTAGCCCGGGCAAGGACAGCCACACAAGAGACCCAGTACTTC.

The CDR3 coding sequence is TGTGCCAGCGGACGGGGACAGGGAAATGGCTACACCTTC. Residues: CASGRGQGNGYTF. The chain joins TRBV7-9 to TRBJ1-2, with 9 bases lining up with TRBD1. J lost 6 bases, V lost 8 bases, and 7 bases had no gene match. Germline lookup yields CDR1 SEHNR and CDR2 FQNEAQ (reference sequence). The CDR3 length is 13 residues.

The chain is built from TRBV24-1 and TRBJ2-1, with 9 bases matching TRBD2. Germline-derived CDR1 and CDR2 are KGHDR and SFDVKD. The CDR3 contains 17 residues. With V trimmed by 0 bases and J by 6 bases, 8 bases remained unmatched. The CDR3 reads CATSDLRGGGGRNEQFF. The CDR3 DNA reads TGTGCCACCAGTGATTTGCGAGGCGGGGGGGGTCGCAATGAGCAGTTCTTC.

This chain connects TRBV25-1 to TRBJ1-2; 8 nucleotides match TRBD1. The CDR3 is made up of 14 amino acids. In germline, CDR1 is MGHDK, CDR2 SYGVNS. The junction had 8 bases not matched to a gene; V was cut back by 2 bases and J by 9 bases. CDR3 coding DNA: TGTGCCAGCAGTGAACACAGACAGGGGAAAAGCTACACCTTC. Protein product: CASSEHRQGKSYTF.

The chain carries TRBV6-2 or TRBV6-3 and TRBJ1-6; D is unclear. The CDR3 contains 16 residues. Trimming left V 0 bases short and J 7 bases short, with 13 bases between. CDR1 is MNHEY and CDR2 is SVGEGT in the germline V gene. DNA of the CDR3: TGTGCCAGCAGTTACTCGAGTATGGGCGGGAATTCACCCCTCCACTTT. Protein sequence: CASSYSSMGGNSPLHF.

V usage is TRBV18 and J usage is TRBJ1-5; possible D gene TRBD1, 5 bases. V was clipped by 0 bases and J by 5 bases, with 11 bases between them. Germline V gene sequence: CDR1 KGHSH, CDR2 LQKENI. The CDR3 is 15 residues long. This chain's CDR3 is CASSPPGRADQPQHF. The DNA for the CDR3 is TGTGCCAGCTCACCACCCGGCAGGGCGGATCAGCCCCAGCATTTT.

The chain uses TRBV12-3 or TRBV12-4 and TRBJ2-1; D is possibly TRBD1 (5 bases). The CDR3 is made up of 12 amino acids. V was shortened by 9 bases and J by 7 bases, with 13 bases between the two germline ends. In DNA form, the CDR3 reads TGTGCCAGTACAGGTTTGGGGAATGAGCAGTTCTTC. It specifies CASTGLGNEQFF.

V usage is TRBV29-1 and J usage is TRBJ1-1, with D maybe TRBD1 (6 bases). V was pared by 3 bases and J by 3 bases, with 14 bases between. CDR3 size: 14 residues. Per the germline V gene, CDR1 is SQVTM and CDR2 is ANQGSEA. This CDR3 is CSVDSGGAHTEAFF. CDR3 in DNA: TGCAGCGTTGACTCGGGGGGGGCCCACACTGAAGCTTTCTTT.

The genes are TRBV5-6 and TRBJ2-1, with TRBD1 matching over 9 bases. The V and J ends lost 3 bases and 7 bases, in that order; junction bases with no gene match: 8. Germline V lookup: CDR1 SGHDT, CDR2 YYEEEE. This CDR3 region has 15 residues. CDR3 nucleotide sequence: TGTGCCAGCAGCTCCGGGACAGGGAGGTCGAATGAGCAGTTCTTC. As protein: CASSSGTGRSNEQFF.

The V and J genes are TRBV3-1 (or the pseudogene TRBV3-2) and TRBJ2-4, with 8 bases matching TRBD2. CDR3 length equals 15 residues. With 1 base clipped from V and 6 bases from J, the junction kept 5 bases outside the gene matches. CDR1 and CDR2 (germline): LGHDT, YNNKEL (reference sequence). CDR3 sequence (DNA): TGTGCCAGCAGCCAAGGACGGGAGGGCCGAAACATTCAGTACTTC. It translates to CASSQGREGRNIQYF.

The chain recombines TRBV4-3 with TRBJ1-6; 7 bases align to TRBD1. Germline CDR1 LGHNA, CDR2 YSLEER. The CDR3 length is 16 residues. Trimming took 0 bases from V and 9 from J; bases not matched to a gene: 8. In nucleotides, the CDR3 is TGCGCCAGCAGCCAAGAAGGGATTGACAGGGTTTCACCCCTCCACTTT. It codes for CASSQEGIDRVSPLHF.